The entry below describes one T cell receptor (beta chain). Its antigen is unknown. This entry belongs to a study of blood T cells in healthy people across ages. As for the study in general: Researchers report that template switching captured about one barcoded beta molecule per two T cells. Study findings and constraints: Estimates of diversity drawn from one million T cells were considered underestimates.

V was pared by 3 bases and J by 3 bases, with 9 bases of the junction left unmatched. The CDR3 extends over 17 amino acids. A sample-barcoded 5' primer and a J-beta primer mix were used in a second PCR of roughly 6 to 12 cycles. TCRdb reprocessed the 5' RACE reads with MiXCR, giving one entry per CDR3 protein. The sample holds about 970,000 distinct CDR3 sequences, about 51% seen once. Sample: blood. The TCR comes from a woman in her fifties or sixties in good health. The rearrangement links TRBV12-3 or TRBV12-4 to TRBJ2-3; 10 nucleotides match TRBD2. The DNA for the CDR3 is TGTGCCAGCAGTTTTCCTAGCGGGAGATCGAGAACAGATACGCAGTATTTT. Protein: CASSFPSGRSRTDTQYF.